The 22 T cell receptor beta chains listed next were all sequenced from one sample in a study of patients and donors after allogeneic stem cell transplantation. TCRdb analysed the RT-PCR reads with MiXCR anew, one entry per CDR3 protein. Here the sample spans about 960,000 distinct CDR3 sequences, roughly 18% being singletons. What was sequenced was blood, either unsorted or a sorted T cell fraction (not recorded which). These receptors were obtained from a human donor who was either an allogeneic HSCT recipient or a stem cell or donor lymphocyte infusion donor (not recorded which). It is not recorded whose cells these are; they may come from a transplant donor.

This clonotype was detected only a few times. J is TRBJ2-3 and V is TRBV5-4; D is tentatively TRBD1 or TRBD2 (5 bases each). The germline CDR1 and CDR2 sequences are SGHNT and YYREEE (reference sequence). The CDR3 has 14 residues. Trimming shortened V by 3 bases and J by 5 bases, and 13 bases separated the two germline ends. The CDR3 reads CASSYGQGVDTQYF. Written as DNA, the CDR3 is TGTGCCAGCAGCTACGGTCAGGGAGTAGATACGCAGTATTTT.

This clonotype has a handful of counts. This chain uses TRBV25-1 with TRBJ2-1; no definite D call. The V end was cut by 4 bases, the J end by 12 bases, with 13 bases between. Germline V lookup: CDR1 MGHDK, CDR2 SYGVNS. This CDR3 has 12 amino acids. DNA of the CDR3: TGTGCCAGCAGTGTGGCCAGCTATGGGCAGTTCTTC. It is translated as CASSVASYGQFF. Together with reference TRBV25-1 and TRBJ2-1, the CDR3 gives the full variable domain: EADIYQTPRYLVIGTGKKITLECSQTMGHDKMYWYQQDPGMELHLIHYSYGVNSTEKGDLSSESTVSRIRTEHFPLTLESARPSHTSQYLCASSVASYGQFFGPGTRLTVL.

V gene TRBV6-5 combines with J gene TRBJ1-1; 7 positions match TRBD1. This CDR3 has 15 residues. From germline, CDR1 is MNHEY and CDR2 SVGAGI. V trimming: 3 bases; J trimming: 3 bases; junction bases outside the gene matches: 7. The CDR3 nucleotides read TGTGCCAGCAGTTATGGCAGGGGGGTTGACACTGAAGCTTTCTTT. Its protein product is CASSYGRGVDTEAFF.

The V and J genes are TRBV27 and TRBJ2-1, with no clear D. Between the trimmed V and J ends, which lost 4 bases and 4 bases, there was a span of 8 bases. CDR3 length: 13 amino acids. Germline values: CDR1 MNHEY, CDR2 SMNVEV (reference sequence). The CDR3 loop reads CASSSVSYNEQFF. Written as DNA, the CDR3 is TGTGCCAGCAGTTCCGTCTCTTACAATGAGCAGTTCTTC.

The J gene is TRBJ2-7, the V gene TRBV4-1; unclear D gene. The length of the CDR3 is 15 residues. Deletions cut 1 base from V and 2 bases from J, with 12 bases between. Germline V gene sequence: CDR1 MGHRA, CDR2 YSYEKL. CDR3 in amino acids: CASSQAPASTYEQYF. The CDR3 DNA is TGCGCCAGCAGCCAAGCTCCGGCGTCTACCTACGAGCAGTACTTC.

V is TRBV4-1 and J is TRBJ1-1; D gene ambiguous. Germline CDR1 reads MGHRA; CDR2 reads YSYEKL. Trimming took off 1 base at V and 1 base at J, with 19 bases between the two ends. The CDR3 is made up of 18 amino acids. The CDR3 spells CASSQVLRRGYKNTEAFF. The CDR3, as DNA: TGCGCCAGCAGCCAAGTCCTCAGACGGGGATACAAGAACACTGAAGCTTTCTTT.

With regard to this clonotype: A much more abundant neighbour one base away suggests this may be a read error. This chain uses TRBV5-1 with TRBJ2-7; 10 bases fit TRBD1. Germline CDR1 SGHRS, CDR2 YFSETQ. V shed 3 bases and J 2 bases; nucleotides not matched to a gene: 2. This CDR3 spans 14 amino acids. The CDR3 DNA reads as TGCGCCAGCAGCTGGGACAGGGGAGCCTACGAGCAGTACTTC. It yields the protein CASSWDRGAYEQYF.

In its sample, this clonotype was seen once. The J gene is TRBJ2-1, the V gene TRBV5-1, with D perhaps TRBD2 (7 bases). Trimming cost V 5 bases and J 8 bases, with 23 bases left between them. There are 16 residues in the CDR3. Germline assignment: CDR1 SGHRS and CDR2 YFSETQ. The CDR3: CASRGGDFLLGDEQFF. The CDR3 DNA reads as TGCGCCAGCAGAGGGGGGGACTTCCTACTCGGGGATGAGCAGTTCTTC.

V gene TRBV5-1 combines with J gene TRBJ2-7; 9 nucleotides match TRBD2. Trimming took 5 bases from V and 2 from J; bases not matched to a gene: 11. Germline lookup yields CDR1 SGHRS and CDR2 YFSETQ. The CDR3 sequence is 16 residues long. CDR3: CASRSDAGGLPYEQYF. The CDR3 DNA follows: TGCGCCAGCAGGTCAGATGCGGGGGGGCTCCCCTACGAGCAGTACTTC. The full variable domain, completed using reference TRBV5-1 and TRBJ2-7, is KAGVTQTPRYLIKTRGQQVTLSCSPISGHRSVSWYQQTPGQGLQFLFEYFSETQRNKGNFPGRFSGRQFSNSRSEMNVSTLELGDSALYLCASRSDAGGLPYEQYFGPGTRLTVT.

V usage is TRBV4-2 and J usage is TRBJ2-3, with D perhaps TRBD2 (6 bases). Deletions cut 0 bases from V and 0 bases from J, with 22 bases between. Per germline, CDR1 LGHNA and CDR2 YNFKEQ. This CDR3 is built from 20 residues. The CDR3 is CASSQERTGDPSFSTDTQYF. The DNA for the CDR3 is TGTGCCAGCAGCCAAGAGAGGACGGGAGACCCTTCTTTTAGCACAGATACGCAGTATTTT.

This clonotype has only a few counts. The chain has TRBV6-1 and TRBJ1-1; no definite D call. The germline V and J ends were trimmed by 6 bases and 2 bases, with 16 bases remaining between them. The CDR3 runs to 15 residues. CDR1 and CDR2 from the germline V gene are MNHNS and SASEGT. DNA for the CDR3: TGTGCCAGCAGCCGCCTTCGGGGAAATAACACTGAAGCTTTCTTT. Translated: CASSRLRGNNTEAFF.

The chain joins TRBV6-2 or TRBV6-3 to TRBJ2-4; D not resolved. Trimming pared 2 bases from V and 7 bases from J, leaving 12 bases between. CDR1 MNHEY and CDR2 SVGEGT come from the germline V gene. This CDR3 spans 14 amino acids. The CDR3, as DNA: TGTGCCAGCAGTTACGCTCCGACGACTAACATTCAGTACTTC. Protein sequence: CASSYAPTTNIQYF.

The V call is TRBV2, the J call TRBJ2-2; D may correspond to TRBD1 or TRBD2 (6 bases each). The V end lost 7 bases, the J end lost 4 bases, and 16 bases lay between the germline ends. The length of the CDR3 is 15 residues. Germline CDR1 reads SNHLY; CDR2 reads FYNNEI. CDR3 protein: CASTKEGGATGELFF. In DNA form, the CDR3 reads TGTGCCAGCACCAAAGAGGGGGGAGCCACCGGGGAGCTGTTTTTT.

This clonotype was seen a handful of times. Written as DNA, the CDR3 is TGTGCCAGCGACAGACTAGCGGGGTCCTTGGTGCAGTTCTTC. The encoded protein is CASDRLAGSLVQFF. This chain links TRBV6-1 with TRBJ2-1; 11 bases align to TRBD2. V gave up 8 bases and J gave up 12 bases; unmatched junction bases: 12. CDR3 length: 14 amino acids. The germline V gene encodes CDR1 MNHNS and CDR2 SASEGT.

This clonotype was counted only a few times. The chain uses TRBV4-2 and TRBJ2-4; D possibly uses TRBD1 or TRBD2 (6 bases each). V lost 4 bases and J lost 10, with 17 bases in between. The CDR3 length is 14 residues. Looked up from germline, CDR1 is LGHNA and CDR2 is YNFKEQ. The chain's CDR3 is CASSPPDEGGIQYF. In DNA, the CDR3 is TGTGCCAGCAGCCCGCCCGATGAGGGGGGTATTCAGTACTTC.

This clonotype has a handful of counts. The CDR3 is CASSQDAGAYGYTF. CDR3 in DNA: TGCGCCAGCAGCCAAGATGCGGGGGCCTATGGCTACACCTTC. The chain joins TRBV4-3 to TRBJ1-2, with a weak D call TRBD1 (6 bases). V gave up 0 bases and J gave up 4 bases, with 9 bases separating them. The CDR3 contains 14 residues. CDR1 is LGHNA, CDR2 YSLEER, per germline.

This clonotype was recorded at least ten times. Here the CDR3 reads CASSFSGQVNMNTEAFF. As DNA, the CDR3 is TGTGCCAGCAGTTTTTCGGGACAGGTAAACATGAACACTGAAGCTTTCTTT. The V call is TRBV12-3 or TRBV12-4, the J call TRBJ1-1, with 8 bases matching TRBD1. J lost 0 bases, V lost 3 bases, and 9 bases had no gene match. The CDR3 length is 17 residues.

J is TRBJ1-2 and V is TRBV4-3; maybe TRBD1 (6 bases). The germline V gene encodes CDR1 LGHNA and CDR2 YSLEER. CDR3 length: 16 amino acids. The ends were cut back, 4 bases at V and 8 bases at J, with 23 bases in the middle. In DNA, the CDR3 is TGCGCCAGCAGCCGAGGAGGGAAACAGGGTCGGGAGGGCTACACCTTC. Protein sequence: CASSRGGKQGREGYTF.

The chain couples TRBV6-1 to TRBJ2-1; TRBD2 aligns across 8 bases. Unmatched junction bases numbered 12, after V lost 6 bases and J lost 5 bases. This CDR3 is 16 amino acids long. Looked up from germline, CDR1 is MNHNS and CDR2 is SASEGT. The CDR3 DNA reads TGTGCCAGCAGCCCCCCCGGACTAGCCTATAACAATGAGCAGTTCTTC. As protein: CASSPPGLAYNNEQFF.

The chain joins TRBV29-1 to TRBJ2-5; weak D call: TRBD1 (7 bases). CDR1 and CDR2 (germline): SQVTM, ANQGSEA. The CDR3 length is 15 residues. V was clipped by 1 base and J by 4 bases, with 16 bases between them. The CDR3: CSVEGRRGRAETQYF. The CDR3 DNA sequence: TGCAGCGTTGAAGGGAGGAGGGGGCGAGCAGAGACCCAGTACTTC. Drawing the rest from reference TRBV29-1 and TRBJ2-5, the complete variable domain is SAVISQKPSRDICQRGTSLTIQCQVDSQVTMMFWYRQQPGQSLTLIATANQGSEATYESGFVIDKFPISRPNLTFSTLTVSNMSPEDSSIYLCSVEGRRGRAETQYFGPGTRLLVL.

This chain uses TRBV11-2 with TRBJ2-1; 14 bases are shared with TRBD2. This CDR3 has 19 amino acids. CDR1 and CDR2 (germline): SGHAT, FQNNGV. Unmatched junction bases numbered 14, after V lost 4 bases and J lost 6 bases. In DNA form, the CDR3 reads TGTGCCAGCAGCTCTCGGGCCGGGACTAGCGGGAGTAGGCGCAATGAGCAGTTCTTC. This translates into CASSSRAGTSGSRRNEQFF. Looking up the rest from reference TRBV11-2 and TRBJ2-1 gives the full variable domain: EAGVAQSPRYKIIEKRQSVAFWCNPISGHATLYWYQQILGQGPKLLIQFQNNGVVDDSQLPKDRFSAERLKGVDSTLKIQPAKLEDSAVYLCASSSRAGTSGSRRNEQFFGPGTRLTVL.

V usage is TRBV5-1 and J usage is TRBJ1-1; TRBD1 agrees at 10 bases. Germline CDR1 SGHRS, CDR2 YFSETQ. The length of the CDR3 is 14 residues. After removal of 6 bases from V and 1 base from J, the junction contained 3 bases not matched to a gene. The CDR3 is CASKGQGTNTEAFF. The CDR3 DNA follows: TGCGCCAGCAAGGGACAGGGGACGAACACTGAAGCTTTCTTT.